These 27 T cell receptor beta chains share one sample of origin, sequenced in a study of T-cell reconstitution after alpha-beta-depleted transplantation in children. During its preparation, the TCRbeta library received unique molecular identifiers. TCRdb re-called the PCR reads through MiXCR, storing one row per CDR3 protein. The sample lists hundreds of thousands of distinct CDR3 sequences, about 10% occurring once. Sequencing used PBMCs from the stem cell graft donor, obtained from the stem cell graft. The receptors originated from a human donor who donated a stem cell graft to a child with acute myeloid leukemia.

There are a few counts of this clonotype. The CDR3 here is CSVNPTNGELFF. CDR3 DNA: TGCAGCGTTAACCCTACGAACGGGGAGCTGTTTTTT. This chain joins TRBV29-1 and TRBJ2-2; D is uncertain. The germline gives CDR1 SQVTM, CDR2 ANQGSEA. The CDR3 totals 12 residues. With 5 bases removed from V and 7 bases from J, the gap between germline ends came to 11 bases.

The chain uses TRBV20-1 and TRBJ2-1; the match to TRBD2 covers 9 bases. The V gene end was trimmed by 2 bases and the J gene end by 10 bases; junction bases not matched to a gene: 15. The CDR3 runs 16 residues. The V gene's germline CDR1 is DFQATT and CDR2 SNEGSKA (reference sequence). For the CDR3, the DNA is TGCAGTGCTAGAAAGCTCCGCGGGAGGGCCGAGGAGGAGCAGTTCTTC. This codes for CSARKLRGRAEEEQFF.

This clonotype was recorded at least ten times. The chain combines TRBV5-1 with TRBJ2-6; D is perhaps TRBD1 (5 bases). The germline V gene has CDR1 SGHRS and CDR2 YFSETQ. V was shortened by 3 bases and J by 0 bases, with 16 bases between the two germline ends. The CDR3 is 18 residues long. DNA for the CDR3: TGCGCCAGCAGCTCACCCAGGGCTCCAAGCTCTGGGGCCAACGTCCTGACTTTC. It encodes CASSSPRAPSSGANVLTF.

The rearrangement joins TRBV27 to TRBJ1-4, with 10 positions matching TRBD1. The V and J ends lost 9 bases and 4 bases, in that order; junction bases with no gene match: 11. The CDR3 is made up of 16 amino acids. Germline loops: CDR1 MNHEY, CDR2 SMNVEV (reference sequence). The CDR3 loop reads CASSDRGHRGNEKLFF. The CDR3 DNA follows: TGTGCCAGTTCAGACAGGGGGCATCGGGGTAATGAAAAACTGTTTTTT.

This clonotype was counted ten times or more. Here the CDR3 reads CSARTPPGRVEQYF. The CDR3 DNA sequence: TGCAGTGCTAGAACCCCCCCGGGGCGAGTGGAGCAGTACTTC. The V call is TRBV20-1, the J call TRBJ2-7; the D call may be TRBD1 or TRBD2 (5 bases each). Trimming shortened V by 2 bases and J by 7 bases, and 18 bases separated the two germline ends. The CDR3 loop spans 14 amino acids. Germline V CDR1 and CDR2: DFQATT, SNEGSKA (reference sequence).

The CDR3 reads CASSWGTGPSTDTQYF. As DNA, the CDR3 is TGTGCCAGCAGCTGGGGGACAGGTCCTTCCACAGATACGCAGTATTTT. The V and J genes are TRBV7-2 and TRBJ2-3; 8 positions match TRBD1. This CDR3 has 16 residues. After removal of 4 bases from V and 2 bases from J, the junction contained 8 bases not matched to a gene. Germline CDR1 reads SGHTA; CDR2 reads FQGNSA.

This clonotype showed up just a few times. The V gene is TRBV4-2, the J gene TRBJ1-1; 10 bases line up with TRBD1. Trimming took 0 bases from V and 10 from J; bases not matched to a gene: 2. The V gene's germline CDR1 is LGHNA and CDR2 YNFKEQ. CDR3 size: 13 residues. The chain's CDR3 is CASSQDRDRGAFF. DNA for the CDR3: TGTGCCAGCAGCCAAGATCGGGACAGGGGAGCTTTCTTT.

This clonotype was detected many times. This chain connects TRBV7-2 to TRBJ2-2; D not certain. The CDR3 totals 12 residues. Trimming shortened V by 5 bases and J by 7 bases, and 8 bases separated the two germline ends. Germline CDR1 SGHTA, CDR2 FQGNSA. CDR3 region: CASSPTIGELFF. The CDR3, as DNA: TGTGCCAGCAGCCCCACAATCGGGGAGCTGTTTTTT.

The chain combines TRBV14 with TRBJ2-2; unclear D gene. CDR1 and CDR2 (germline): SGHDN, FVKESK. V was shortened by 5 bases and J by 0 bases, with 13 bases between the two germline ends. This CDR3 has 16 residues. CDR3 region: CASSVIRPTNTGELFF. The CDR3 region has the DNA TGTGCCAGCAGCGTTATAAGGCCCACGAACACCGGGGAGCTGTTTTTT.

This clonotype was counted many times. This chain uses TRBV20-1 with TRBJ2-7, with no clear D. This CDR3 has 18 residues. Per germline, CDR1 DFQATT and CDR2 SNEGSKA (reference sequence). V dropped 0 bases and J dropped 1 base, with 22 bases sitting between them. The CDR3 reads CSARDRVSGTKRSYEQYF. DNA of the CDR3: TGCAGTGCTAGAGATCGAGTCTCCGGTACTAAGAGGTCCTACGAGCAGTACTTC.

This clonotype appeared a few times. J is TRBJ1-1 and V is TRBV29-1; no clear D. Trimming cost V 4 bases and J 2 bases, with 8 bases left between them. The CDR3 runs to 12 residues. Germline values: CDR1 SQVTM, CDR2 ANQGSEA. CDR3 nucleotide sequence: TGCAGCGTTGTGTGGGTAAACACTGAAGCTTTCTTT. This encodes CSVVWVNTEAFF.

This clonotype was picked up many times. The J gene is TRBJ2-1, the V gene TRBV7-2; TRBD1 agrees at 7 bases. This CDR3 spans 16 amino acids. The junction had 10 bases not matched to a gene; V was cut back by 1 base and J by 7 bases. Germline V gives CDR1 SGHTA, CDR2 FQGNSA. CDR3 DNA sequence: TGTGCCAGCAGCTTAGGTGCGACTCTCAGGGGGAATGAGCAGTTCTTC. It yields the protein CASSLGATLRGNEQFF.

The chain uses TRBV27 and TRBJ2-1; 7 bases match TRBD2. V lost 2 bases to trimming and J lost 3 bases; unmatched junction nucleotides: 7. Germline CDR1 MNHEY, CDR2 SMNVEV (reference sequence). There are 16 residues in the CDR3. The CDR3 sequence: CASSLMGASGYNEQFF. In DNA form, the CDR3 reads TGTGCCAGCAGTTTAATGGGAGCTAGCGGCTACAATGAGCAGTTCTTC.

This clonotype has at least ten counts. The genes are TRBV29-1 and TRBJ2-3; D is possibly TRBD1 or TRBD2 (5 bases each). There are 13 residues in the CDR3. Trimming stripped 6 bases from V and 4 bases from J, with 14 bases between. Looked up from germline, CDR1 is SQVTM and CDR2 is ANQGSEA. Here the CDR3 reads CSVQGGFADTQYF. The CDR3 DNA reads TGCAGCGTGCAGGGCGGGTTTGCAGATACGCAGTATTTT.

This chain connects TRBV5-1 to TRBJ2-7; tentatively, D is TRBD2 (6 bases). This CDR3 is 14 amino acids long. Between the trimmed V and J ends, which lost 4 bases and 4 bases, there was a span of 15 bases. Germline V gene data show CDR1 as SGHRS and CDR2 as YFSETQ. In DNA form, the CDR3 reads TGCGCCAGCAGCACCGGGAGCTCGCTTTACGAGCAGTACTTC. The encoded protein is CASSTGSSLYEQYF.

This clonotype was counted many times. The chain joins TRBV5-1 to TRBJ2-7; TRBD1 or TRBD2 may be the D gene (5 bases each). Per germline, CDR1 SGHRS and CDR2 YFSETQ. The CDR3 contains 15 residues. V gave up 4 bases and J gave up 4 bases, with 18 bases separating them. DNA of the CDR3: TGCGCCAGCAGCCCGGATTCAGGGAAGCGGTACGAGCAGTACTTC. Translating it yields CASSPDSGKRYEQYF.

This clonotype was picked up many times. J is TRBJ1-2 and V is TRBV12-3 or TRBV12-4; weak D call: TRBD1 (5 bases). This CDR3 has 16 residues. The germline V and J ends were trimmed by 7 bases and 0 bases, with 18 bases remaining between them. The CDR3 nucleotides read TGTGCCAGCACCTTTGTGGGGGACCGAGCTAACTATGGCTACACCTTC. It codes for CASTFVGDRANYGYTF.

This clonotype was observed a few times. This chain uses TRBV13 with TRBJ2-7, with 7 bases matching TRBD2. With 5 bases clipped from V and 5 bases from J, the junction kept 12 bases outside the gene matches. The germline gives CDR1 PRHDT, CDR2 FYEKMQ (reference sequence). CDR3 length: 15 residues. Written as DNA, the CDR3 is TGTGCCAGCAGCCCGTGGGGCGGGAGTTCCGACGAGCAGTACTTC. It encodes CASSPWGGSSDEQYF.

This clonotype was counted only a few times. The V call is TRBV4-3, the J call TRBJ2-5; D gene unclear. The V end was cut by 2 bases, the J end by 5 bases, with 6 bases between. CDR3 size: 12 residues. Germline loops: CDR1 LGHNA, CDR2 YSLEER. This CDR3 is CASSQQGETQYF. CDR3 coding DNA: TGCGCCAGCAGCCAACAAGGGGAGACCCAGTACTTC.

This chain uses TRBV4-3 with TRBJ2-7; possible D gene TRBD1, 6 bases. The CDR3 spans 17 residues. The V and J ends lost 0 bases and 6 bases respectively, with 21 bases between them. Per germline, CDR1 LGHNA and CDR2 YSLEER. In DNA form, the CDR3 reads TGCGCCAGCAGCCAAGATTCTACAGGGAGTTTGGCCCTCGAGCAGTACTTC. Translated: CASSQDSTGSLALEQYF.

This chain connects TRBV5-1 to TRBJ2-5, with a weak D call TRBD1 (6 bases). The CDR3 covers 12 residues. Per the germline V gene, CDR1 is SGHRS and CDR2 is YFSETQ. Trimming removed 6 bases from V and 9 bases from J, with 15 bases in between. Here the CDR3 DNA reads TGCGCCAGCACCAGCGTTGAGGGGGCCCAGTACTTC. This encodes CASTSVEGAQYF.

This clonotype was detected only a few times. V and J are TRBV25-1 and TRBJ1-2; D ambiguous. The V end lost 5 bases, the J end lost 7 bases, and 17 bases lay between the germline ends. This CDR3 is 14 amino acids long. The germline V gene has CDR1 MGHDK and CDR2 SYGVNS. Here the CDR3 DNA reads TGTGCCAGCAGTACTTCCGCAGGATTCAGTGGCTACACCTTC. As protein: CASSTSAGFSGYTF.

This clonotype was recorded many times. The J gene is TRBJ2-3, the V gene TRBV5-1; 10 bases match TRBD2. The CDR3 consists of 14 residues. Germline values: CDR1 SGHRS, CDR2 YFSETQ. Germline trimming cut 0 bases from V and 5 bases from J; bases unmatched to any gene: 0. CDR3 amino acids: CASSLGTSGDTQYF. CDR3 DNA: TGCGCCAGCAGCTTGGGGACTAGCGGAGATACGCAGTATTTT.

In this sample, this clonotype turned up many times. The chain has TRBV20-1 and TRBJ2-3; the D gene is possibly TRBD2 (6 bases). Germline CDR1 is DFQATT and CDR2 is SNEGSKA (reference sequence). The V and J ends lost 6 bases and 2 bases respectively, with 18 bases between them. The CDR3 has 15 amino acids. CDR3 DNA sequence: TGCAGTGCGTCGGACTACCTCACTGTCACAGATACGCAGTATTTT. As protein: CSASDYLTVTDTQYF.

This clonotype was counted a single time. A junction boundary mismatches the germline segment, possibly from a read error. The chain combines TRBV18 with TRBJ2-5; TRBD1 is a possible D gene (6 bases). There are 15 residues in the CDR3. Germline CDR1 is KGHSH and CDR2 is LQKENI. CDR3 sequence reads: CASSPPGAYQEPQYF. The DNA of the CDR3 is TGTGCCAGCTCACCTCCAGGGGCCTACCAAGAGCCCCAGTACTTC.

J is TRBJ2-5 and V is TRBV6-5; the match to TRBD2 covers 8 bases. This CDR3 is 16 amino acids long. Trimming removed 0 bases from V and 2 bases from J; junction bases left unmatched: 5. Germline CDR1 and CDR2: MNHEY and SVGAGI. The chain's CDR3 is CASSYSLAGSQETQYF. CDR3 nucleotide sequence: TGTGCCAGCAGTTACTCCTTAGCGGGGTCTCAAGAGACCCAGTACTTC.

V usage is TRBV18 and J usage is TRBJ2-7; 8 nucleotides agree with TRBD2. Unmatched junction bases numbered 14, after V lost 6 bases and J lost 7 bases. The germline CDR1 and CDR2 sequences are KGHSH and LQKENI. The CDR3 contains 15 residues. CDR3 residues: CASSDFGLAGREQYF. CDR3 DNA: TGTGCCAGCTCGGACTTTGGGCTAGCGGGCCGGGAGCAGTACTTC.